These 20 T cell receptor beta chains originate from one sample sequenced in a study of shared clonotypes between healthy human individuals. Profiled with immunoSEQ multiplex PCR; TCRdb holds only in-frame clones, not every one. The sample includes around 2.1 million clones, approximately 96% of them seen just once. The sequenced sample consisted of naive CD4+ T cells sorted from blood. Subset reported: CD45RA+ positively selected. Source of these receptors: a man between 18 and 29 years old in good health.

J is TRBJ1-4 and V is TRBV4-1; 8 positions match TRBD1. The germline V gene has CDR1 MGHRA and CDR2 YSYEKL. The CDR3 has 21 amino acids. V was clipped by 0 bases and J by 0 bases; unmatched bases: 15. CDR3 protein: CASSQDYWGQDIWATNEKLFF. CDR3 bases: TGCGCCAGCAGCCAAGATTATTGGGGACAGGACATCTGGGCAACTAATGAAAAACTGTTTTTT.

This clone was seen just once. Other nucleotide sequences from this sample produce the same CDR3. This rearrangement joins TRBV29-1 to TRBJ2-5; D not resolved. V gave up 2 bases and J gave up 2 bases, with 6 bases separating them. CDR1 is SQVTM, CDR2 ANQGSEA, per germline. The CDR3 covers 12 residues. CDR3 nucleotides: TGCAGCGTTGAATCGGCTCAAGAGACCCAGTACTTC. Protein: CSVESAQETQYF.

This chain links TRBV7-9 with TRBJ2-2; 9 bases match TRBD1. The CDR3 loop spans 15 amino acids. Germline-derived CDR1 and CDR2 are SEHNR and FQNEAQ (reference sequence). V shed 8 bases and J 7 bases; nucleotides not matched to a gene: 11. CDR3 bases: TGTGCCAGCGGTACTACAGGGGGCGTTAACGGGGAGCTGTTTTTT. Amino acids: CASGTTGGVNGELFF. Together with reference TRBV7-9 and TRBJ2-2, the CDR3 gives the full variable domain: DTGVSQNPRHKITKRGQNVTFRCDPISEHNRLYWYRQTLGQGPEFLTYFQNEAQLEKSRLLSDRFSAERPKGSFSTLEIQRTEQGDSAMYLCASGTTGGVNGELFFGEGSRLTVL.

V and J are TRBV27 and TRBJ1-6; no definite D call. This CDR3 contains 13 residues. Per germline, CDR1 MNHEY and CDR2 SMNVEV (reference sequence). Trimming removed 0 bases from V and 6 bases from J, with 3 bases in between. CDR3 DNA sequence: TGTGCCAGCAGTTTATCGTTTAATTCACCCCTCCACTTT. Protein sequence: CASSLSFNSPLHF.

About this clone itself: The same CDR3 arises from other DNA sequences in this sample as well. The genes are TRBV7-2 and TRBJ2-1; 7 bases agree with TRBD2. The CDR3 extends over 15 amino acids. The V gene's germline CDR1 is SGHTA and CDR2 FQGNSA. J lost 4 bases, V lost 1 base, and 4 bases had no gene match. CDR3 amino acids: CASSLEAGAYNEQFF. In DNA, the CDR3 is TGTGCCAGCAGCTTAGAGGCGGGAGCTTACAATGAGCAGTTCTTC.

About this clone itself: The same CDR3 arises from other DNA sequences in this sample as well. The genes are TRBV7-2 and TRBJ2-3, with a possible D match to TRBD1 (5 bases). CDR3 length: 13 amino acids. Trimming left V 5 bases short and J 4 bases short, with 10 bases between. CDR1 and CDR2 from the germline V gene are SGHTA and FQGNSA. As DNA, the CDR3 is TGTGCCAGCAGCCGACAGTTGGCAGATACGCAGTATTTT. Protein: CASSRQLADTQYF.

The chain uses TRBV18 and TRBJ2-4, with D possibly being TRBD2 (5 bases). The germline V gene has CDR1 KGHSH and CDR2 LQKENI. Trimming shortened V by 0 bases and J by 6 bases, and 9 bases separated the two germline ends. The CDR3 covers 14 residues. In DNA, the CDR3 is TGTGCCAGCTCACCACCGCCTAGCCCAAACATTCAGTACTTC. Protein sequence: CASSPPPSPNIQYF. Full variable domain (outside the CDR3, taken from reference TRBV18 and TRBJ2-4): NAGVMQNPRHLVRRRGQEARLRCSPMKGHSHVYWYRQLPEEGLKFMVYLQKENIIDESGMPKERFSAEFPKEGPSILRIQQVVRGDSAAYFCASSPPPSPNIQYFGAGTRLSVL.

This clone has a single count. Lacking the conserved final phenylalanine or tryptophan, this CDR3 likely reflects a read error. Because the CDR3's place on the DNA is in doubt, the DNA is left out and the CDR3 is given as listed by TCRdb. This chain connects TRBV6-1 to TRBJ2-7; the table's D call TRBD2 went unverified against the DNA. Germline V gene data show CDR1 as MNHNS and CDR2 as SASEGT. A total of 12 residues make up the CDR3, ends included. CDR3 protein: CASSLLAGLASG.

The table lists this clone with a few counts. J is TRBJ1-6 and V is TRBV5-1; no firm D call. Germline lookup yields CDR1 SGHRS and CDR2 YFSETQ. V lost 4 bases, J lost 0 bases, and 14 bases lay in between. The CDR3 extends over 17 amino acids. In DNA, the CDR3 is TGCGCCAGCAGCCGAGAGGACTCCAGCTCCTATAATTCACCCCTCCACTTT. This codes for CASSREDSSSYNSPLHF.

V is TRBV19 and J is TRBJ1-4, with D tentatively TRBD1 (6 bases). V lost 5 bases to trimming and J lost 8 bases, with 18 bases between them. This CDR3 has 15 amino acids. Germline V lookup: CDR1 LNHDA, CDR2 SQIVND (reference sequence). CDR3: CASSGTGTSEEKLFF. CDR3 in DNA: TGTGCCAGTAGTGGTACCGGGACATCTGAGGAAAAACTGTTTTTT.

About this clone itself: Germline and junction disagree at one end, which may indicate a read error. CDR3 in DNA: TGTGCTAGCAGCCTAAACAGGGGGCACGAGACCCAGTACTTC. Translating gives CASSLNRGHETQYF. The chain combines TRBV7-7 with TRBJ2-5; 9 bases are a match to TRBD1. The CDR3 covers 14 residues. Per the germline V gene, CDR1 is SSHAT and CDR2 is FNYEAQ (reference sequence).

The genes are TRBV28 and TRBJ1-6, with D possibly being TRBD1 (6 bases). Germline V lookup: CDR1 MDHEN, CDR2 SYDVKM. Trimming pared 6 bases from V and 5 bases from J, leaving 23 bases between. The CDR3 extends over 18 amino acids. The CDR3 region has the DNA TGTGCCAGCAGGACTCTAGGAAACCAGGGGCAACATAATTCACCCCTCCACTTT. This translates into CASRTLGNQGQHNSPLHF.

The chain recombines TRBV2 with TRBJ2-4, with D possibly TRBD2 on 6 matching bases. This CDR3 is built from 15 residues. Per the germline V gene, CDR1 is SNHLY and CDR2 is FYNNEI. The V and J ends lost 6 bases and 1 base respectively, with 13 bases between them. CDR3 DNA sequence: TGTGCCAGCAGCTCCGATGGGGGGGCCAAAAACATTCAGTACTTC. It is translated as CASSSDGGAKNIQYF.

The V and J genes are TRBV4-1 and TRBJ1-2; 8 bases fit TRBD1. V lost 1 base to trimming and J lost 4 bases; unmatched junction nucleotides: 5. Germline-derived CDR1 and CDR2 are MGHRA and YSYEKL. The CDR3 has 15 amino acids. The CDR3 DNA follows: TGCGCCAGCAGCCAAGTGGACAGGGCTACCTATGGCTACACCTTC. Protein: CASSQVDRATYGYTF.

This sequence joins TRBV5-1 and TRBJ2-7, with TRBD1 matching over 8 bases. J gave up 3 bases and V 0 bases, and 8 bases lay outside the gene matches. CDR1 is SGHRS and CDR2 is YFSETQ in the germline V gene. This CDR3 is built from 16 residues. In DNA, the CDR3 is TGCGCCAGCAGCTTGGGGGGGACAGGTAACCTCTACGAGCAGTACTTC. Translated: CASSLGGTGNLYEQYF.

The chain combines TRBV30 with TRBJ2-7; 12 nucleotides match TRBD2. This CDR3 is built from 16 residues. V lost 2 bases to trimming and J lost 5 bases; unmatched junction nucleotides: 10. Germline lookup yields CDR1 GTSNPN and CDR2 SVGIG (reference sequence). This CDR3 is CAWSKGLAGQSNEQYF. CDR3 DNA: TGTGCCTGGAGTAAAGGACTAGCGGGACAATCAAACGAGCAGTACTTC.

The chain is built from TRBV5-8 and TRBJ1-6; D unresolved. Trimming cost V 4 bases and J 5 bases, with 13 bases left between them. This CDR3 has 15 amino acids. CDR1 is SGHTS, CDR2 YDEGEE, per germline. CDR3 region: CASSPTGENNSPLHF. CDR3 DNA sequence: TGTGCCAGCAGCCCCACCGGAGAGAATAATTCACCCCTCCACTTT. The full variable domain, its missing parts supplied by reference TRBV5-8 and TRBJ1-6, is EAGVTQSPTHLIKTRGQQATLRCSPISGHTSVYWYQQALGLGLQFLLWYDEGEERNRGNFPPRFSGRQFPNYSSELNVNALELEDSALYLCASSPTGENNSPLHFGNGTRLTVT.

The chain combines TRBV4-1 with TRBJ2-4, with 10 bases lining up with TRBD2. The CDR3 sequence is 19 residues long. The V segment lost 1 base and the J segment 0 bases; nucleotides outside the gene matches: 9. Germline CDR1 reads MGHRA; CDR2 reads YSYEKL. The CDR3 DNA reads as TGCGCCAGCAGCCAAGCAGCTAGCGGGGGAACCCTAGCCAAAAACATTCAGTACTTC. The encoded protein is CASSQAASGGTLAKNIQYF.

As concerns this clone: The same CDR3 arises from other DNA sequences in this sample as well. J is TRBJ2-5 and V is TRBV5-1; 8 bases fit TRBD2. The CDR3 is 15 amino acids. CDR1 and CDR2 from the germline V gene are SGHRS and YFSETQ. J gave up 1 base and V 2 bases, and 4 bases lay outside the gene matches. For the CDR3, the DNA is TGCGCCAGCAGCTTAGTAAGCGGGAGCCAAGAGACCCAGTACTTC. As protein: CASSLVSGSQETQYF.

The rearrangement uses TRBV18 and TRBJ1-4; possibly TRBD1 for D (5 bases). V lost 6 bases, J lost 8 bases, and 22 bases lay in between. CDR3 size: 16 residues. Germline CDR1 reads KGHSH; CDR2 reads LQKENI. CDR3 coding DNA: TGTGCCAGCTCCCCCGGCCTATCCGACAGCAAAGAAAAACTGTTTTTT. Its translation: CASSPGLSDSKEKLFF.